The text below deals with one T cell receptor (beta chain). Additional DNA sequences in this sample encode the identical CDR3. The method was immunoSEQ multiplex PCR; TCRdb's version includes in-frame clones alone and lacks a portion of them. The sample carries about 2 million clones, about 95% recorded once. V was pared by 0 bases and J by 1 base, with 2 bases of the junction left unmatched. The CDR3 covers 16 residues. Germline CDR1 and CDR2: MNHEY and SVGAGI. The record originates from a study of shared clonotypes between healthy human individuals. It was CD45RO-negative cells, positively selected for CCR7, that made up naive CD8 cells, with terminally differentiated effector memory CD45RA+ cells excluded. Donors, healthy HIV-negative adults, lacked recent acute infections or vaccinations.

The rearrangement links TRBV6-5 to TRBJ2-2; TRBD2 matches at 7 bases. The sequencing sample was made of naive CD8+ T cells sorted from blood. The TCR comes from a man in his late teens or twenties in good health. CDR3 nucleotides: TGTGCCAGCAGTTACTCTGCGGGGGAGAACACCGGGGAGCTGTTTTTT. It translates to CASSYSAGENTGELFF.